This TCR beta chain was recovered during a study of post-analysis software for immune sequencing data. Study-level background: Secondary progressive, relapsing-remitting and progressive-relapsing multiple sclerosis were among the included disease courses.

This clonotype was seen only a few times. Its specificity is not known. Points from the study as a whole: When the samples were clustered directly with F measure, those that had been prepared in the same batch showed strong co-clustering. For normalized Chao1 diversity, multiple sclerosis patients scored significantly lower than controls did.

Libraries were made from TCR beta cDNA, and they carried unique molecular identifiers. Roughly 450,000 cDNA molecules came from 1 to 10 million T cells. TCRdb passed the PCR reads through MiXCR, listing each CDR3 protein once. Of roughly 570,000 distinct CDR3 sequences in the sample, 30% to 40% were seen once. The sequence was obtained from a girl younger than 18 with multiple sclerosis. The material sequenced was blood.

The CDR3 loop reads CASSGVTETQYF. In nucleotides, the CDR3 is TGTGCCAGCAGTGGTGTTACCGAGACCCAGTACTTC. This chain connects TRBV6-1 to TRBJ2-5; D is uncertain. Germline V gene lookup returns CDR1 MNHNS and CDR2 SASEGT. This CDR3 is 12 amino acids long. V was cut by 4 bases and J by 5 bases, with 8 bases left in between.